Listed below are T cell receptor beta chains from one sample, sequenced in a study of blood T cell repertoires in COVID-19. Profiling relied on immunoSEQ multiplex PCR, and the TCRdb table lists in-frame clones only, not all of them. The sample consists of hundreds of thousands of clones, 80% to 90% of them appearing once. The sample was peripheral blood. These receptors were obtained from a woman aged 40 to 49 with active or convalescent COVID-19. Both conserved end residues are part of each CDR3. Fields, in order: clone size, J gene, V gene, D gene, CDR3 DNA, CDR3 protein. The D gene is left open where the match is weak. Rows may omit the clone size; those that give it use once, few, many or a size class.

>.|TRBJ2-1|TRBV5-1|.
TGCGCCAGCAGCTCCGGACAGGAGCAGTTCTTC
CASSSGQEQFF
>.|TRBJ1-1|TRBV11-2|TRBD1
TGTGCCAGCAGCAAGACAGGGGGGAGGTGGACTGAAGCTTTCTTT
CASSKTGGRWTEAFF
>.|TRBJ1-4|TRBV2|TRBD1
TGTGCCAGCAGGCGGACAGGGGTAATGTGGTCCGAGAATGAAAAACTGTTTTTT
CASRRTGVMWSENEKLFF
>.|TRBJ2-7|TRBV5-1|.
TGCGCCAGCAGCCCCCAGTTGCGATCCGGAGCTAAAGAGCAGTACTTC
CASSPQLRSGAKEQYF
>few|TRBJ2-5|TRBV12-5|.
TGTGCTAGTGGTTTGCCCCGGACAGGCCCGAGTGAGCGGGGGCTAGCCCAAGAGACCCAGTACTTC
CASGLPRTGPSERGLAQETQYF
>.|TRBJ1-1|TRBV15|.
TGTGCCACCAGCCCCTGGTCCATAAAGGTGGGAGTCGGCTATAATACTGAAGCTTTCTTT
CATSPWSIKVGVGYNTEAFF
>.|TRBJ2-3|TRBV15|.
TGTGCCACCAGCAGTGATAGACAGGCAAGGAACACAGATACGCAGTATTTT
CATSSDRQARNTDTQYF
>.|TRBJ2-3|TRBV9|.
TGTGCCAGCAGCGGGACCCCCGGGGGTACGCAGTATTTT
CASSGTPGGTQYF
>.|TRBJ2-2|TRBV6-5|.
TGTGCCAGCAGCCTCTACAACACCGGGGAGCTGTTTTTT
CASSLYNTGELFF
>.|TRBJ1-1|TRBV4-1|.
TGCGCCAGCAGTCTAGGGAGGGGAGAAGCTTTCTTT
CASSLGRGEAFF
>.|TRBJ2-1|TRBV19|.
TGTGCCAGTAGTCCCACCCGGAGGGACGGGAGTGGGCCCTACAATGAGCAGTTCTTC
CASSPTRRDGSGPYNEQFF
>.|TRBJ2-1|TRBV27|.
TGTGCCAGCAGTTTATTCGGGGATCCCATCTCCTACAATGAGCAGTTCTTC
CASSLFGDPISYNEQFF
>few|TRBJ1-2|TRBV6-1|.
TGTGCCAGCAGTGAAGCCCCGGGGGGGGGTTATGGCTACACCTTC
CASSEAPGGGYGYTF
>few|TRBJ2-1|TRBV7-6|.
TGTGCCAGCAGGCCAGTCGGGTCGGCGAGCTCCTACAATGAGCAGTTCTTC
CASRPVGSASSYNEQFF
>.|TRBJ1-4|TRBV5-4|.
TGTGCCAGCAGCTTGGGCGGTGCAACTAATGAAAAACTGTTTTTT
CASSLGGATNEKLFF
>.|TRBJ2-1|TRBV5-1|TRBD2
TGCGCCAGCAGCTTGGCCGAGTTTCTAGCGGGGGTAGACAATGAGCAGTTCTTC
CASSLAEFLAGVDNEQFF
>.|TRBJ2-2|TRBV5-3|TRBD1
TGTGCCAGAAGCCCATGGACAGGGGCTGGGGGAGCTGTTTTT
CARSPWTGAGGAVF
>few|TRBJ2-7|TRBV5-1|TRBD2
TGCGCCAGCAGCTTGGAAAGCGGGGGGGCGAGGGAGCAGTACTTC
CASSLESGGAREQYF
>.|TRBJ2-1|TRBV4-1|TRBD1
TGCGCCAGCAGCTCCGGGACAGGGGGCTACAATGAGCAGTTCTTC
CASSSGTGGYNEQFF
>.|TRBJ1-5|TRBV7-9|.
TGTGCCAGCAGCCCGGGAGGACTTAGCAATCAGCCCCAGCATTTT
CASSPGGLSNQPQHF
>.|TRBJ2-1|TRBV15|.
TGTGCCACCAGCGGGGGGATATCCTACAATGAGCAGTTCTTC
CATSGGISYNEQFF
>.|TRBJ2-3|TRBV30|TRBD2
TGTGCCTGGAGTCCCAGCGGGGGTACAGATACGCAGTATTTT
CAWSPSGGTDTQYF
>once|TRBJ1-2|TRBV4-1|.
TGCGCCAGCAGCCAAGATCACGCAGGGATATTCTATGGCTACACCTTC
CASSQDHAGIFYGYTF
>.|TRBJ2-1|TRBV6-5|TRBD1
TGTGCCACCGACAGGGCCGACTACAATGAGCAGTTCTTC
CATDRADYNEQFF
>once|TRBJ2-2|TRBV5-1|TRBD2
TGCGCCAGCAGAAGCGGGGGGACTAACACCGGGGAGCTGTTTTTT
CASRSGGTNTGELFF